This T cell receptor (beta chain) came from a study of T cell responses to AZD1222 COVID-19 vaccine. This clone was seen a single time. The target antigen is unknown. Produced via immunoSEQ multiplex PCR; TCRdb's table is partial and in-frame only. The data show about 120,000 clones, about nine tenths seen once. The germline V gene has CDR1 LGHNA and CDR2 YNFKEQ. The CDR3 is 16 residues long. The trim removed 3 bases at V and 2 bases at J, leaving 3 bases unmatched. Study-level findings and limits: Spike-spanning, vaccine-associated CD4 TCRs were dominant at 160-218 and 743-854. Increases in Spike-specific TCR breadth and depth were seen after two AZD1222 doses.

This chain links TRBV4-2 with TRBJ2-2, with TRBD1 identical over 10 bases. Sequencing was performed on peripheral blood, taken on day 0 of AZD1222 vaccination. This TCR was sampled from an adult in good health. For the CDR3, the DNA is TGTGCCAGCAGCCAGGAGACAGGGGGCAACACCGGGGAGCTGTTTTTT. It is translated as CASSQETGGNTGELFF.